One T cell receptor beta chain is described in this entry. PCR employed 60 Vbeta and 13 Jbeta primers. Data came from immunoSEQ multiplex PCR; TCRdb stores just in-frame clones and leaves some out. The sample has 100,000 to 150,000 clones, over 65% seen once. This entry belongs to a study of cytomegalovirus exposure and HLA in healthy donors. There are 16 residues in the CDR3. The V and J ends lost 4 bases and 1 base respectively, with 16 bases between them. Germline V gene data show CDR1 as LNHDA and CDR2 as SQIVND (reference sequence). The chain is built from TRBV19 and TRBJ2-5; weak D call: TRBD2 (6 bases). The sequencing sample was made of PBMCs. The receptor's source is a man aged 40-50 years in good health and CMV-seropositive. CDR3 amino acids: CASSTPTGTAQETQYF. The CDR3 nucleotides are TGTGCCAGTAGTACCCCGACCGGGACTGCCCAAGAGACCCAGTACTTC.